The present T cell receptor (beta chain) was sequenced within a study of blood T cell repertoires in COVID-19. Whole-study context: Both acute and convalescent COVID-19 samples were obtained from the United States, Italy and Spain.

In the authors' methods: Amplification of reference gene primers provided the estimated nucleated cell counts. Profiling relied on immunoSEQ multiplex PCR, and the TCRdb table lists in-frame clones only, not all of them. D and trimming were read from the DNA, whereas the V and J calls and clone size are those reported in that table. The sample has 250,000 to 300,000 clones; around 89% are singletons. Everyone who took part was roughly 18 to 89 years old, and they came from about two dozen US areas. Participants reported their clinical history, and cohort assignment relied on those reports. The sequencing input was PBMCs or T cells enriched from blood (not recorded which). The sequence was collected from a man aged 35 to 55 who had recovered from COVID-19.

CDR3 in DNA: TGTGCCAGCAGCCAAGAATACGGACTAGCGGGAGAAGAGACCCAGTACTTC. This gives the protein CASSQEYGLAGEETQYF. The chain recombines TRBV3-1 (or the pseudogene TRBV3-2) with TRBJ2-5; 13 bases fit TRBD2. The CDR3 spans 17 residues. Trimming removed 0 bases from V and 3 bases from J; junction bases left unmatched: 4. CDR1 is LGHDT and CDR2 is YNNKEL in the germline V gene (reference sequence).